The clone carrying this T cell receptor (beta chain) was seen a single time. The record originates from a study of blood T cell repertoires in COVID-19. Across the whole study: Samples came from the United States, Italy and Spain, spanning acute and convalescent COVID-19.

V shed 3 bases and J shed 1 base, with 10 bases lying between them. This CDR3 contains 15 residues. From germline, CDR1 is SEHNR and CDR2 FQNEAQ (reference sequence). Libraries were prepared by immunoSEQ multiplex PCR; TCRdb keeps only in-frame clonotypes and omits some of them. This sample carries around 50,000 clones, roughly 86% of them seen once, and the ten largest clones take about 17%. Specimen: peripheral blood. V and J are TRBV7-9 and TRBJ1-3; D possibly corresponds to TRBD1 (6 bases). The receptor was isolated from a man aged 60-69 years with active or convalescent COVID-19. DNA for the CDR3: TGTGCCAGCAGCTTTTCGACAGGATCTGGAAACACCATATATTTT. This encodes CASSFSTGSGNTIYF.